The sequence of this T cell receptor beta chain was determined in a study of blood T cell repertoires in COVID-19. Study-wide context: The United States, Italy and Spain supplied acute and convalescent COVID-19 samples. Sources were T cells, B-cell-depleted T cells, or PBMCs; the material itself was cDNA or gDNA.

Measured with immunoSEQ multiplex PCR; TCRdb has only the in-frame clones, and not every one. The sample has nearly 250,000 clones, about 80% seen once. This clone was seen once. The V segment lost 2 bases and the J segment 7 bases; nucleotides outside the gene matches: 7. Germline V lookup: CDR1 KGHSH, CDR2 LQKENI. This CDR3 has 14 residues. V and J are TRBV18 and TRBJ2-7, with 8 bases fitting TRBD2. The source is an elderly woman with acute or convalescent COVID-19. Specimen: peripheral blood. CDR3 in amino acids: CASSPGIGGDEQYF. For the CDR3, the DNA is TGTGCCAGCTCACCAGGCATCGGGGGGGATGAGCAGTACTTC.